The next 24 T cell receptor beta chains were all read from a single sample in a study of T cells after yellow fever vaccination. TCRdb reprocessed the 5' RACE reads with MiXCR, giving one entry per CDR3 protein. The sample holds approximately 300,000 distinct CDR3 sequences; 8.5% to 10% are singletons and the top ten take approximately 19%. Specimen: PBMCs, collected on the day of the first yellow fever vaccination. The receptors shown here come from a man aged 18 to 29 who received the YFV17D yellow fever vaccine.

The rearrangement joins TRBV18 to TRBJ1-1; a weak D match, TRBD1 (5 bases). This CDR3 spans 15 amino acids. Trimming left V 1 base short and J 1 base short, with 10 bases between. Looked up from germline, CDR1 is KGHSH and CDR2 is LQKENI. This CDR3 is CASSPLSTGNTEAFF. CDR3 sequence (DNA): TGTGCCAGCTCACCACTATCCACAGGGAACACTGAAGCTTTCTTT.

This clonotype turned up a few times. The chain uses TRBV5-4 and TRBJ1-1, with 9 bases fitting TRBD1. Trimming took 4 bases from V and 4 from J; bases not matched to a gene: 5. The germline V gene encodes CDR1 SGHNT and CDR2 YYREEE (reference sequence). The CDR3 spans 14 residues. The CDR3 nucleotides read TGTGCCAGCAGCGGGACAGGGTCGAGCACTGAAGCTTTCTTT. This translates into CASSGTGSSTEAFF.

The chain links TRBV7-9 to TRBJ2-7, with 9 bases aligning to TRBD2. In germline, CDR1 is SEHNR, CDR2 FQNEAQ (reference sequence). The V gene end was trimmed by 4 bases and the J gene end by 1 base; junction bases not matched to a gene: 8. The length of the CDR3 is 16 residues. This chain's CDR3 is CASSSGLALRSYEQYF. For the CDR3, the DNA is TGTGCCAGCAGCTCCGGACTAGCGTTACGATCCTACGAGCAGTACTTC.

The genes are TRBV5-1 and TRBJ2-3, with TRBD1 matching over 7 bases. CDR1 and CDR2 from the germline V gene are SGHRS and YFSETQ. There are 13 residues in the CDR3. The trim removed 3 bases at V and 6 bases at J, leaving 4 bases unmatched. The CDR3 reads CASSSLQGDTQYF. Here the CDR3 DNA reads TGCGCCAGCAGCTCCCTACAGGGGGATACGCAGTATTTT.

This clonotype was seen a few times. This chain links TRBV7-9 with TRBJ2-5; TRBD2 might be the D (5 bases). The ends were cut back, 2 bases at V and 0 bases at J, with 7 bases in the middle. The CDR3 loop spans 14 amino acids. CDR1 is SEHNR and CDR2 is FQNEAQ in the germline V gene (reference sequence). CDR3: CASSLTGYQETQYF. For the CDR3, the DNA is TGTGCCAGCAGCTTAACGGGATACCAAGAGACCCAGTACTTC.

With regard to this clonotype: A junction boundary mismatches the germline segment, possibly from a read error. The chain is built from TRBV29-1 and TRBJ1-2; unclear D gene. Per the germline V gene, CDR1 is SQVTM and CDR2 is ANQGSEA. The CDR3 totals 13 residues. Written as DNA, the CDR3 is TGCAGCCTTGAAGAAGCAAAGGGCTATGGCTACACCTTC. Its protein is CSLEEAKGYGYTF.

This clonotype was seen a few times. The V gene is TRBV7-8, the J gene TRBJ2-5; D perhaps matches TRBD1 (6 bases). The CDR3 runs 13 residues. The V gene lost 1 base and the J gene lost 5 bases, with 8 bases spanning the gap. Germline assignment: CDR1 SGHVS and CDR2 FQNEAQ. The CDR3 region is CASSLETGETQYF. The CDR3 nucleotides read TGTGCCAGCAGCTTAGAAACAGGGGAGACCCAGTACTTC.

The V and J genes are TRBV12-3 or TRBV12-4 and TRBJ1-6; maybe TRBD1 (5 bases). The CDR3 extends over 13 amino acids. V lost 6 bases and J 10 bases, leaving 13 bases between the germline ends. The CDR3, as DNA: TGTGCCAGCAGCCAGCGGGCAGGGTCACCCCTCCACTTT. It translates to CASSQRAGSPLHF.

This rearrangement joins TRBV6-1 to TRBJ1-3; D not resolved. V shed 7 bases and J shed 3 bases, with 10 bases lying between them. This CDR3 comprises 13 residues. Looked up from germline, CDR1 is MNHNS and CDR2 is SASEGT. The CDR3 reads CASTPHFGNTIYF. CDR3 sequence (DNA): TGTGCCAGCACCCCACACTTTGGAAACACCATATATTTT.

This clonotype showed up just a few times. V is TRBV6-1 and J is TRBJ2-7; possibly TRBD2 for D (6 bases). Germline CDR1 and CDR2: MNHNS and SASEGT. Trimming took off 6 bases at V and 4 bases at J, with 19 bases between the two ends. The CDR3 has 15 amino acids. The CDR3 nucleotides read TGTGCCAGCAGCCCGACCCCGTTCGGGGGATACGAGCAGTACGTC. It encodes CASSPTPFGGYEQYV.

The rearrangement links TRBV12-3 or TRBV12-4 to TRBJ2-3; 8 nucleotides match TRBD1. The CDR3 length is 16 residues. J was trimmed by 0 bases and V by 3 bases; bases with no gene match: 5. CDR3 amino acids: CASSLDRVPSTDTQYF. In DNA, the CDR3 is TGTGCCAGCAGTTTGGACAGGGTACCTAGCACAGATACGCAGTATTTT.

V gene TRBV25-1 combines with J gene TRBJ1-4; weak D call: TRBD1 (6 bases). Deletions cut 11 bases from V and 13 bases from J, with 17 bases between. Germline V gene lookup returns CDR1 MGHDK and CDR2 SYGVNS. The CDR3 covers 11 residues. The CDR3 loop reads CAFGLGGVLFF. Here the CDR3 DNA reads TGTGCCTTCGGATTAGGGGGAGTACTGTTTTTT.

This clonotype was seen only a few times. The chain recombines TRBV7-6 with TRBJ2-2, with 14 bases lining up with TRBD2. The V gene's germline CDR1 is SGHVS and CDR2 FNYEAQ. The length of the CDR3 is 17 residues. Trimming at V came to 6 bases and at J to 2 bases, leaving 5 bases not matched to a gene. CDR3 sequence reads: CASRRTSGGLNTGELFF. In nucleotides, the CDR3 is TGTGCCAGCAGGAGGACTAGCGGGGGGCTTAACACCGGGGAGCTGTTTTTT.

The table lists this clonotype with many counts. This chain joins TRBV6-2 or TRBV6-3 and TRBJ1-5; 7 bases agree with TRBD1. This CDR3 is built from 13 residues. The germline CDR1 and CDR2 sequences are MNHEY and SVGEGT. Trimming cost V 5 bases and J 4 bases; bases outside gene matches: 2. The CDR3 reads CASSPQGNQPQHF. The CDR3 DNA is TGTGCCAGCAGTCCACAGGGGAATCAGCCCCAGCATTTT.

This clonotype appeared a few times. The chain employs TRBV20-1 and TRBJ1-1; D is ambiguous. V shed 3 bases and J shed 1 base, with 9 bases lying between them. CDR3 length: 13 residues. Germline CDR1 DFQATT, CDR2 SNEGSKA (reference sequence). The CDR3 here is CSASEQQNTEAFF. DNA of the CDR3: TGCAGTGCTAGTGAACAGCAGAACACTGAAGCTTTCTTT.

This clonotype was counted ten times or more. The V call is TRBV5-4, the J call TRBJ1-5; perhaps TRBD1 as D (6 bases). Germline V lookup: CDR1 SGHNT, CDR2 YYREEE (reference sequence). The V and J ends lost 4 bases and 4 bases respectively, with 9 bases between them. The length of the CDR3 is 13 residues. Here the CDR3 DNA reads TGTGCCAGCAGCCTCGACAGGAATCAGCCCCAGCATTTT. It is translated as CASSLDRNQPQHF.

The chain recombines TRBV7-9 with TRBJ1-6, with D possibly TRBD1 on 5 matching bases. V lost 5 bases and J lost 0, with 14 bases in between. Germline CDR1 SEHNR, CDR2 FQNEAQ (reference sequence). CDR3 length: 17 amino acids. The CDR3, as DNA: TGTGCCAGCAGCCCACAGGAGGGGAGCTCCTATAATTCACCCCTCCACTTT. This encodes CASSPQEGSSYNSPLHF.

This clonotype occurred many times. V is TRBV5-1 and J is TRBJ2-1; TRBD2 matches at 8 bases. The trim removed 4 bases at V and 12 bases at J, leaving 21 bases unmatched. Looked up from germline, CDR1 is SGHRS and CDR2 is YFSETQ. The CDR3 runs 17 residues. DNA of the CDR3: TGCGCCAGCAGCGGGACCGCTAGCGGGCCGCTCCTTTCCTTGCAGTTCTTC. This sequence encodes CASSGTASGPLLSLQFF.

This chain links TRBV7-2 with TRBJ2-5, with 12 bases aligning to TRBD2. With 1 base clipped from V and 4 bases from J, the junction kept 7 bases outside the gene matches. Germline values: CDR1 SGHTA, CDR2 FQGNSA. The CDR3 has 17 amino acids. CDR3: CASSLGESSGGAETQYF. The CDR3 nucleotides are TGTGCCAGCAGCTTAGGGGAGTCTAGCGGGGGGGCAGAGACCCAGTACTTC. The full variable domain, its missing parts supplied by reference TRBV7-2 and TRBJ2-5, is GAGVSQSPSNKVTEKGKDVELRCDPISGHTALYWYRQSLGQGLEFLIYFQGNSAPDKSGLPSDRFSAERTGGSVSTLTIQRTQQEDSAVYLCASSLGESSGGAETQYFGPGTRLLVL.

Here the CDR3 reads CASSPRDSQFF. As DNA, the CDR3 is TGTGCCAGCTCCCCTCGGGACTCGCAGTTCTTC. V usage is TRBV6-6 and J usage is TRBJ2-1; TRBD2 might be the D (6 bases). V was trimmed by 8 bases and J by 12 bases, leaving 14 bases between them. CDR3 length: 11 residues. The germline CDR1 and CDR2 sequences are MNHNY and SVGAGI (reference sequence).

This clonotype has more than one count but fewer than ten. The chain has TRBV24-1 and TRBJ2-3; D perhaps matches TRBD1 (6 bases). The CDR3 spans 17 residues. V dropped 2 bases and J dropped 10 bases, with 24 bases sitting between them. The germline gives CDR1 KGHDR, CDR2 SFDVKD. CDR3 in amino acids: CATSDSHRDRTYRPQYF. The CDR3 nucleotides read TGTGCCACCAGTGATTCTCACAGGGATCGAACTTATAGGCCGCAGTATTTT.

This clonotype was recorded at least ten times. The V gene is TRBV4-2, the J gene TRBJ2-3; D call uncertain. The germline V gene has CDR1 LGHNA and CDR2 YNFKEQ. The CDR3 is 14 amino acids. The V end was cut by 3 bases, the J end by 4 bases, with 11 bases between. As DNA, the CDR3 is TGTGCCAGCAGCCAGAAGGGATGGGCAGATACGCAGTATTTT. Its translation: CASSQKGWADTQYF.

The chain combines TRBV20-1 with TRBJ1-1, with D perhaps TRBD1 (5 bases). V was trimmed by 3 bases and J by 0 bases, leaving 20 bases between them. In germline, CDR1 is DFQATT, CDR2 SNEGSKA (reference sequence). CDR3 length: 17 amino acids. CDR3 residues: CSASGGRFGNLNTEAFF. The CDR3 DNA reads TGCAGTGCTAGCGGGGGTCGGTTTGGAAACTTGAACACTGAAGCTTTCTTT.

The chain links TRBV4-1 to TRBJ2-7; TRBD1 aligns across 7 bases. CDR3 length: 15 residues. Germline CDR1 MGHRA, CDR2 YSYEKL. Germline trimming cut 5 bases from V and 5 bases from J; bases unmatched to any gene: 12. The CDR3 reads CASSKGDRVRDEQYF. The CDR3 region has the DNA TGCGCCAGCAGCAAGGGTGACAGGGTGCGGGACGAGCAGTACTTC.